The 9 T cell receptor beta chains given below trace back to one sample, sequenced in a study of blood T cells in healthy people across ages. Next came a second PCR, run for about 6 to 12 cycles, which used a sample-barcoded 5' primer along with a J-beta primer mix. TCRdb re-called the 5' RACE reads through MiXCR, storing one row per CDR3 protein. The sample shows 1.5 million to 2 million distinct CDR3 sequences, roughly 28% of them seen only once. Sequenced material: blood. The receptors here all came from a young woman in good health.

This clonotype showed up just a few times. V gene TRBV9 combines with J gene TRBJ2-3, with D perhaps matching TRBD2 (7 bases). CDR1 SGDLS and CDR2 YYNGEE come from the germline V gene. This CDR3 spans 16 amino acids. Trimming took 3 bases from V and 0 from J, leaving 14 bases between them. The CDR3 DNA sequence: TGTGCCAGCAGCGCCGAGGGGGGGCGAAGCACAGATACGCAGTATTTT. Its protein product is CASSAEGGRSTDTQYF. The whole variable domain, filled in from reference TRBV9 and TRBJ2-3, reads DSGVTQTPKHLITATGQRVTLRCSPRSGDLSVYWYQQSLDQGLQFLIQYYNGEERAKGNILERFSAQQFPDLHSELNLSSLELGDSALYFCASSAEGGRSTDTQYFGPGTRLTVL.

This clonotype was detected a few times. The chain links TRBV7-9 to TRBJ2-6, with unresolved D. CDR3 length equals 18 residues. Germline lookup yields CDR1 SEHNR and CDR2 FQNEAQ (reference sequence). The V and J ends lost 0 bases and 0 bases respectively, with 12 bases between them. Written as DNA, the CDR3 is TGTGCCAGCAGCTTAGCGGGCCAGATGAGCTCTGGGGCCAACGTCCTGACTTTC. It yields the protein CASSLAGQMSSGANVLTF.

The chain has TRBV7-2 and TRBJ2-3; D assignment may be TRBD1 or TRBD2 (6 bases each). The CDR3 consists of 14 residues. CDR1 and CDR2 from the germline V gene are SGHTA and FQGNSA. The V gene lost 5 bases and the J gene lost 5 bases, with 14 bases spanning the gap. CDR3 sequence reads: CASSPGGLQDTQYF. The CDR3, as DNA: TGTGCCAGCAGCCCCGGGGGCCTTCAAGATACGCAGTATTTT.

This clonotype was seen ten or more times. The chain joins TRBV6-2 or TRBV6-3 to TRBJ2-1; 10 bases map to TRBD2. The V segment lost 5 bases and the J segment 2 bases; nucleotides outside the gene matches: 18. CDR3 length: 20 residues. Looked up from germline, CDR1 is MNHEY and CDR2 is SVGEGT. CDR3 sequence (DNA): TGTGCCAGCAGTGGAGGGGTTCTAGCGGGGGCTCTTCTAGCCTACAATGAGCAGTTCTTC. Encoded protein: CASSGGVLAGALLAYNEQFF.

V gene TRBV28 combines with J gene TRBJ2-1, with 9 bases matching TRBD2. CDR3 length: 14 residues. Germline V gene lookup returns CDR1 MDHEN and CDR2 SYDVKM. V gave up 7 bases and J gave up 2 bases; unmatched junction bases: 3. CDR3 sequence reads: CASKGGGAYNEQFF. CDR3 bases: TGTGCCAGCAAGGGCGGGGGGGCCTACAATGAGCAGTTCTTC.

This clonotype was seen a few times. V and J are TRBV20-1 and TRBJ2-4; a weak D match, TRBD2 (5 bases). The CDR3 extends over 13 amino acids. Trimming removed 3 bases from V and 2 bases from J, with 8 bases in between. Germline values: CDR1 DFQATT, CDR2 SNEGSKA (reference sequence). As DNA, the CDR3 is TGCAGTGCTAGCGGGGTACCCAAAAACATTCAGTACTTC. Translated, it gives CSASGVPKNIQYF.

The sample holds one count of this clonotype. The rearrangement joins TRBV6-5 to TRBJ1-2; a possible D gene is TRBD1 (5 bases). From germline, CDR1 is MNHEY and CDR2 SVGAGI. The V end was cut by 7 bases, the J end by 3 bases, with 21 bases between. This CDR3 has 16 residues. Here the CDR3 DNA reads TGTGCCAGCACTCGCAGCCGGCAGGGTGGGGACTATGGCTACACCTTC. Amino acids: CASTRSRQGGDYGYTF.

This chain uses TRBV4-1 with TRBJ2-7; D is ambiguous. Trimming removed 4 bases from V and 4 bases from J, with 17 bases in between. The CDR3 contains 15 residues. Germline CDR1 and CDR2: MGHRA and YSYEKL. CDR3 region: CASSLTPDGLYEQYF. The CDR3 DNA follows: TGCGCCAGCAGCCTTACTCCCGACGGGCTTTACGAGCAGTACTTC.

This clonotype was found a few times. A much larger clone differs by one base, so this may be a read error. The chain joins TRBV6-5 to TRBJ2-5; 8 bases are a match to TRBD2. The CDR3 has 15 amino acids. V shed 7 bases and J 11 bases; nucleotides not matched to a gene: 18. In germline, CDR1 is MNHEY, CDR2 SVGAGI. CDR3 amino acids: CASTIAGGLYNEQYF. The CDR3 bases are TGTGCCAGCACCATCGCGGGGGGACTCTACAATGAGCAGTACTTC.